The T cell receptor beta chain described here comes from a study of T cells in tumors after PD-1 blockade. Study in general: During anti-PD-1 treatment, some patients continued daily vismodegib 150 mg. Mean per blood sample: 113,528 templates (roughly 22,000-257,772), roughly 34,000 unique clonotypes.

V dropped 6 bases and J dropped 12; count of bases not matched to a gene: 11. Germline-derived CDR1 and CDR2 are MNHEY and SVGAGI. The CDR3 consists of 14 residues. The data were produced by immunoSEQ multiplex PCR, yet TCRdb's version contains in-frame clones alone and is incomplete. The sample lists about 33,000 clones, around four fifths occurring once. The J gene is TRBJ1-6, the V gene TRBV6-5, with 7 bases lining up with TRBD1. This TCR derives from a human donor with basal cell carcinoma. The sequences come from PBMCs, collected before anti-PD-1 treatment. The CDR3 here is CASSQGGSVGPLHF. Here the CDR3 DNA reads TGTGCCAGCAGCCAGGGGGGGTCCGTGGGACCCCTCCACTTT.